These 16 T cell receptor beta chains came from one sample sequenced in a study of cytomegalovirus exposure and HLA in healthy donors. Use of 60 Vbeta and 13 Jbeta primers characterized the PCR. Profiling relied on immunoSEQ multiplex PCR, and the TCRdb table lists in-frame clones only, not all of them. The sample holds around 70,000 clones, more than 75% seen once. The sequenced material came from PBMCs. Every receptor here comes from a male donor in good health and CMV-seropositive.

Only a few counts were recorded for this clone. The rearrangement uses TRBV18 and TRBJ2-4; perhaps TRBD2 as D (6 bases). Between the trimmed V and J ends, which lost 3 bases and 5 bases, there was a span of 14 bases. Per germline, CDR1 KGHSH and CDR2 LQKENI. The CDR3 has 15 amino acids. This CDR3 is CASSPGLFRENIQYF. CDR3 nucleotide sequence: TGTGCCAGCTCACCGGGACTTTTTCGGGAAAACATTCAGTACTTC.

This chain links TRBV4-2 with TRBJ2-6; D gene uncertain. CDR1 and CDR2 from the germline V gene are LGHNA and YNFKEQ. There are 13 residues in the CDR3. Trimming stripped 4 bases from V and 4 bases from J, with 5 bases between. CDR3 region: CASSPTGANVLTF. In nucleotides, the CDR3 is TGTGCCAGCAGCCCGACAGGGGCCAACGTCCTGACTTTC.

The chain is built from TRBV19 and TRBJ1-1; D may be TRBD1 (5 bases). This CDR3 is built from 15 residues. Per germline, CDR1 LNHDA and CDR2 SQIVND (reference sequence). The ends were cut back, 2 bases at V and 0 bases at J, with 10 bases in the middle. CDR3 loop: CASSIQGFMNTEAFF. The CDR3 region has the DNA TGTGCCAGTAGTATACAGGGTTTTATGAACACTGAAGCTTTCTTT.

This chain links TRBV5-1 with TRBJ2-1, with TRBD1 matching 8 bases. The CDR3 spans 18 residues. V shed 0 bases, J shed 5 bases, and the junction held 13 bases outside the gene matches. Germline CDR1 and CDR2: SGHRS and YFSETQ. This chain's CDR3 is CASSLAWTLKDRDNEQFF. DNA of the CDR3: TGCGCCAGCAGCTTGGCCTGGACCCTTAAGGACAGGGACAATGAGCAGTTCTTC.

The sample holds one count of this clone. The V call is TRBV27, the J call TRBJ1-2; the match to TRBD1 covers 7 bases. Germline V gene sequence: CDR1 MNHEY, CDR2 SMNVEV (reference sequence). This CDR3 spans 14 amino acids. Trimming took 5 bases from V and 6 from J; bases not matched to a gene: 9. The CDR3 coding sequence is TGTGCCAGCAGTCGCCGGGACAGCATCGATGGCTACACCTTC. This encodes CASSRRDSIDGYTF.

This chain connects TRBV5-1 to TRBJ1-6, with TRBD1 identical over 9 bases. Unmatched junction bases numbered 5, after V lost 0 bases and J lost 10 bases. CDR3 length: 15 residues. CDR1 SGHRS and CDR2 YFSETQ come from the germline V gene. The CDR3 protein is CASSLAGTGRSPLHF. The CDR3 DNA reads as TGCGCCAGCAGCTTGGCCGGGACAGGGCGGTCACCCCTCCACTTT.

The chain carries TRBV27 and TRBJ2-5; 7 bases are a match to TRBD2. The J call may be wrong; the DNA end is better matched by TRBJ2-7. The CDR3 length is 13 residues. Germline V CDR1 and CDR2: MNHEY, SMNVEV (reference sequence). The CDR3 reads CASSLGGGAEQYF. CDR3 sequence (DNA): TGTGCCAGCAGTTTGGGCGGGGGAGCCGAGCAGTACTTC.

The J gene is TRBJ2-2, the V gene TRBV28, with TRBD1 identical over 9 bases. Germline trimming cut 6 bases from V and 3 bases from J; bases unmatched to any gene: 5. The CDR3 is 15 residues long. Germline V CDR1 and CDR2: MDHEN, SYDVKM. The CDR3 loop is CASSQGDRDTGELFF. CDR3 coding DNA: TGTGCCAGCAGCCAAGGGGACAGGGACACCGGGGAGCTGTTTTTT.

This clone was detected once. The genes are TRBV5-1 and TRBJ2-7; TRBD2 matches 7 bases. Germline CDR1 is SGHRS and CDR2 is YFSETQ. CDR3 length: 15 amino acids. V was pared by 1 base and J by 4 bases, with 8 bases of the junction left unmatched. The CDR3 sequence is CASSLSGTIVYEQYF. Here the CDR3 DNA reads TGCGCCAGCAGCTTGTCTGGGACTATCGTGTACGAGCAGTACTTC.

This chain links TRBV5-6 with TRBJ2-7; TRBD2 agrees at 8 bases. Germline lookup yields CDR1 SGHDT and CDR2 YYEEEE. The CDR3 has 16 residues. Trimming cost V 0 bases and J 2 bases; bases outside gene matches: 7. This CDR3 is CASSLGMAGGTYEQYF. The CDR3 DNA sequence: TGTGCCAGCAGCTTGGGGATGGCGGGGGGTACCTACGAGCAGTACTTC.

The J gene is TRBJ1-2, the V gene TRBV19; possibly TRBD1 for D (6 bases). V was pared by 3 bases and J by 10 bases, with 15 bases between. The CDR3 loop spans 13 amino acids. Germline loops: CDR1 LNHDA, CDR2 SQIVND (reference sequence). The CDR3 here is CASSISQGRLYTF. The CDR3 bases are TGTGCCAGTAGTATCTCACAGGGTAGGCTCTACACCTTC.

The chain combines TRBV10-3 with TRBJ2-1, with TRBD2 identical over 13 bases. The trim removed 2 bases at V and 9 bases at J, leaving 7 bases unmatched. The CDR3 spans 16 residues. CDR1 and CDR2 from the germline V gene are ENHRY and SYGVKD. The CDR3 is CAISEPWTSGSAEQFF. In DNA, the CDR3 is TGTGCCATCAGTGAGCCCTGGACTAGCGGGAGTGCTGAGCAGTTCTTC.

The CDR3 here is CASSLGRTGSSTDTQYF. CDR3 sequence (DNA): TGTGCCAGCAGCTTGGGGAGGACAGGGTCTAGCACAGATACGCAGTATTTT. The chain links TRBV5-6 to TRBJ2-3, with 8 bases lining up with TRBD1. Trimming at V came to 0 bases and at J to 0 bases, leaving 6 bases not matched to a gene. CDR3 length equals 17 residues. Germline V gene sequence: CDR1 SGHDT, CDR2 YYEEEE.

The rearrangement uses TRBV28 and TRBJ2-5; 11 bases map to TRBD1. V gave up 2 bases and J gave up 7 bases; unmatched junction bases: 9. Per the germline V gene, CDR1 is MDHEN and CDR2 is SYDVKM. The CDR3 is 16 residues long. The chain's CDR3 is CASSLEGQGVWGTQYF. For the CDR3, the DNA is TGTGCCAGCAGTTTAGAGGGACAGGGGGTTTGGGGGACCCAGTACTTC. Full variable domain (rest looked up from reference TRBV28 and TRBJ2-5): DVKVTQSSRYLVKRTGEKVFLECVQDMDHENMFWYRQDPGLGLRLIYFSYDVKMKEKGDIPEGYSVSREKKERFSLILESASTNQTSMYLCASSLEGQGVWGTQYFGPGTRLLVL.

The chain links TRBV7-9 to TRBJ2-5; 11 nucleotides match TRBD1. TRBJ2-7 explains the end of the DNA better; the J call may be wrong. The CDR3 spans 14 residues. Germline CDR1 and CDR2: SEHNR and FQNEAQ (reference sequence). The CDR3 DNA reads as TGTGCCAGCAGCTCGGGACAGGGGGGCCACGAGCAGTACTTC. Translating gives CASSSGQGGHEQYF.

The chain's CDR3 is CASSSGTGTGSYEQYF. The CDR3 nucleotides are TGTGCCAGCAGCTCCGGGACCGGGACAGGGTCGTACGAGCAGTACTTC. The V and J genes are TRBV7-2 and TRBJ2-7, with TRBD1 matching 9 bases. The CDR3 loop spans 16 amino acids. Trimming removed 4 bases from V and 4 bases from J; junction bases left unmatched: 11. Germline CDR1 and CDR2: SGHTA and FQGNSA. The entire variable domain, with the rest obtained from reference TRBV7-2 and TRBJ2-7, is as follows: GAGVSQSPSNKVTEKGKDVELRCDPISGHTALYWYRQSLGQGLEFLIYFQGNSAPDKSGLPSDRFSAERTGGSVSTLTIQRTQQEDSAVYLCASSSGTGTGSYEQYFGPGTRLTVT.